This record covers a single T cell receptor (beta chain). J was trimmed by 3 bases and V by 5 bases; bases with no gene match: 4. The CDR3 is made up of 15 amino acids. CDR1 is LNHDA, CDR2 SQIVND, per germline (reference sequence). Regarding time point: peripheral blood 6 weeks after treatment start. This sample was taken from a study of PD-L1 blockade in urothelial cancer. Study in general: From 0 to 3 prior chemotherapy regimens had been given to the patients. Blood was tested 3 weeks (second dose) and 6 weeks into treatment.

Profiling relied on immunoSEQ multiplex PCR, and the TCRdb table lists in-frame clones only, not all of them. The profile shows 25,000 to 35,000 clones, about four fifths of them singletons. The receptor was derived from a man between 65 and 80 years old with urothelial cancer. V and J are TRBV19 and TRBJ2-7; 13 nucleotides line up with TRBD2. The material was PBMCs, obtained around atezolizumab (anti-PD-L1) treatment. The CDR3 sequence is CASSLRLAGGYEQYF. The DNA of the CDR3 is TGTGCCAGTAGTCTCCGACTAGCGGGAGGCTACGAGCAGTACTTC.